A single sample gave rise to the 30 T cell receptor beta chains below, sequenced in a study of T cells in Graves' hyperthyroidism and ophthalmopathy (dated by TCRdb to between 2019 and 2020). The library was generated by multiplex PCR. The reads were generated on an Illumina HiSeq 2000. The TCR beta CDR3 regions were amplified from the RNA transcripts. For the first round of RT-PCR on the TCR CDR3, the HTBI primer set was used together with the Qiagen OneStep RT-PCR kit. TCRdb applied fastp at Q25 and MiXCR to the public reads, then kept only in-frame beta chains. Rows merge per CDR3 protein into single entries with the most common DNA and genes. The sample table holds hundreds of thousands of distinct CDR3 sequences, of which 14% to 15% were seen once. The ten biggest clones cover about 31% of the sample. The specimen sequenced was blood. The receptors come from a woman in her twenties or thirties with Graves' hyperthyroidism.

This clonotype has ten or more counts. V gene TRBV12-3 or TRBV12-4 combines with J gene TRBJ2-1, with 8 positions matching TRBD1. The CDR3 sequence is 14 residues long. Trimming cost V 1 base and J 5 bases; bases outside gene matches: 1. This chain's CDR3 is CASSLGGQDNEQFF. In DNA, the CDR3 is TGTGCCAGCAGTTTAGGGGGACAGGACAATGAGCAGTTCTTC.

The sample holds a few counts of this clonotype. The chain uses TRBV29-1 and TRBJ2-5; TRBD2 aligns across 7 bases. The V gene end was trimmed by 3 bases and the J gene end by 0 bases; junction bases not matched to a gene: 4. The CDR3 loop spans 14 amino acids. Germline loops: CDR1 SQVTM, CDR2 ANQGSEA. The CDR3 sequence: CSVEKGGYQETQYF. The CDR3 nucleotides read TGCAGCGTTGAGAAGGGAGGGTACCAAGAGACCCAGTACTTC. Full variable domain (remainder filled in from reference TRBV29-1 and TRBJ2-5): SAVISQKPSRDICQRGTSLTIQCQVDSQVTMMFWYRQQPGQSLTLIATANQGSEATYESGFVIDKFPISRPNLTFSTLTVSNMSPEDSSIYLCSVEKGGYQETQYFGPGTRLLVL.

This clonotype turned up a few times. V usage is TRBV6-1 and J usage is TRBJ1-1; D unresolved. There are 13 residues in the CDR3. Trimming took off 6 bases at V and 0 bases at J, with 8 bases between the two ends. Germline V gene lookup returns CDR1 MNHNS and CDR2 SASEGT. The DNA of the CDR3 is TGTGCCAGCAGCGCCTTGTTGAACACTGAAGCTTTCTTT. Translating gives CASSALLNTEAFF.

This clonotype was picked up a small number of times. V and J are TRBV20-1 and TRBJ2-7; 14 bases map to TRBD2. V lost 7 bases to trimming and J lost 6 bases; unmatched junction nucleotides: 11. Germline CDR1 and CDR2: DFQATT and SNEGSKA (reference sequence). The CDR3 contains 15 residues. The CDR3 nucleotides are TGCAGTGGTGAGCAACGGACTAGCGGGAGGCGCGAGCAGTACTTC. Translated: CSGEQRTSGRREQYF.

This clonotype was seen ten or more times. The rearrangement links TRBV18 to TRBJ2-2; D not resolved. Germline assignment: CDR1 KGHSH and CDR2 LQKENI. The CDR3 has 15 amino acids. Deletions cut 3 bases from V and 3 bases from J, with 11 bases between. The DNA for the CDR3 is TGTGCCAGCTCACCCCAATCGGTGGACACCGGGGAGCTGTTTTTT. As protein: CASSPQSVDTGELFF.

This clonotype was counted at least ten times. The chain employs TRBV11-2 and TRBJ2-5, with TRBD2 identical over 9 bases. CDR3 length equals 15 residues. The V and J ends lost 5 bases and 2 bases, in that order; junction bases with no gene match: 6. Germline V gives CDR1 SGHAT, CDR2 FQNNGV. The CDR3 region has the DNA TGTGCCAGCAGCATCGGGACTAGCTCACAAGAGACCCAGTACTTC. Its protein is CASSIGTSSQETQYF.

This clonotype was seen at least ten times. The chain joins TRBV13 to TRBJ2-7; D might be TRBD1 or TRBD2, each matching 5 bases. V was clipped by 5 bases and J by 6 bases, with 17 bases between them. Germline V gene sequence: CDR1 PRHDT, CDR2 FYEKMQ (reference sequence). The CDR3 contains 14 residues. The CDR3 here is CASSPGPPRGEQYF. CDR3 DNA sequence: TGTGCCAGCAGCCCAGGGCCCCCACGGGGCGAGCAGTACTTC.

In this sample, this clonotype turned up a few times. The chain has TRBV15 and TRBJ2-2, with 8 positions matching TRBD1. The CDR3 runs 15 residues. V was pared by 0 bases and J by 5 bases, with 2 bases of the junction left unmatched. Germline assignment: CDR1 LNHNV and CDR2 YYDKDF (reference sequence). The CDR3 loop is CATSRDRGRTGELFF. CDR3 DNA: TGTGCCACCAGCAGAGACAGGGGGCGGACCGGGGAGCTGTTTTTT. Full variable domain (remainder filled in from reference TRBV15 and TRBJ2-2): DAMVIQNPRYQVTQFGKPVTLSCSQTLNHNVMYWYQQKSSQAPKLLFHYYDKDFNNEADTPDNFQSRRPNTSFCFLDIRSPGLGDTAMYLCATSRDRGRTGELFFGEGSRLTVL.

This sequence joins TRBV3-1 and TRBJ2-2; 7 bases agree with TRBD2. Germline V CDR1 and CDR2: LGHDT, YNNKEL (reference sequence). The CDR3 sequence is 20 residues long. The junction had 14 bases not matched to a gene; V was cut back by 0 bases and J by 1 base. The CDR3 is CASSQDAFPSGGWNTGELFF. The CDR3, as DNA: TGTGCCAGCAGCCAAGATGCCTTCCCCTCGGGGGGTTGGAACACCGGGGAGCTGTTTTTT.

Ten or more counts support this clonotype. V gene TRBV11-3 combines with J gene TRBJ2-1, with TRBD1 identical over 8 bases. From germline, CDR1 is SGHNT and CDR2 YENEEA. The CDR3 extends over 14 amino acids. V lost 4 bases and J lost 5; bases outside the gene matches: 4. Here the CDR3 DNA reads TGTGCCAGCAGCTCCCGGACAGGGCACAATGAGCAGTTCTTC. Translated: CASSSRTGHNEQFF.

This clonotype came up many times. This rearrangement joins TRBV11-2 to TRBJ1-1; D gene uncertain. This CDR3 contains 12 residues. The V gene lost 1 base and the J gene lost 11 bases, with 11 bases spanning the gap. Germline V gene data show CDR1 as SGHAT and CDR2 as FQNNGV. The CDR3 DNA is TGTGCCAGCAGCTTAGTAGGAGGTGAGGCTTTCTTT. Its translation is CASSLVGGEAFF.

The V and J genes are TRBV24-1 and TRBJ2-3, with D tentatively TRBD1 (5 bases). Looked up from germline, CDR1 is KGHDR and CDR2 is SFDVKD. CDR3 size: 13 residues. V dropped 6 bases and J dropped 3 bases, with 9 bases sitting between them. The CDR3 loop is CATSLQGTDTQYF. For the CDR3, the DNA is TGTGCCACCAGTCTCCAGGGAACAGATACGCAGTATTTT.

This clonotype turned up a few times. The chain employs TRBV10-3 and TRBJ2-1; D is undetermined. Germline CDR1 is ENHRY and CDR2 is SYGVKD. V lost 3 bases and J 8 bases, leaving 8 bases between the germline ends. The CDR3 runs 12 residues. The CDR3 reads CAISDVIDEQFF. The CDR3 coding sequence is TGTGCCATCAGTGATGTTATCGATGAGCAGTTCTTC.

This clonotype has more than one count but fewer than ten. The rearrangement joins TRBV6-6 to TRBJ2-3; D perhaps matches TRBD2 (5 bases). Trimming pared 2 bases from V and 2 bases from J, leaving 17 bases between. The length of the CDR3 is 17 residues. The germline V gene encodes CDR1 MNHNY and CDR2 SVGAGI (reference sequence). The CDR3 DNA reads as TGTGCCAGCAGTTACCTTCAAACGGGGATGAACACAGATACGCAGTATTTT. Its translation: CASSYLQTGMNTDTQYF.

The chain links TRBV29-1 to TRBJ1-2, with 7 bases lining up with TRBD1. Germline loops: CDR1 SQVTM, CDR2 ANQGSEA. The CDR3 is 12 residues long. The junction had 1 base not matched to a gene; V was cut back by 2 bases and J by 4 bases. CDR3: CSVEKGAYGYTF. CDR3 DNA sequence: TGCAGCGTTGAAAAGGGGGCCTATGGCTACACCTTC.

The V gene is TRBV27, the J gene TRBJ2-1, with TRBD2 identical over 13 bases. Trimming removed 6 bases from V and 8 bases from J; junction bases left unmatched: 7. The CDR3 covers 15 residues. Germline assignment: CDR1 MNHEY and CDR2 SMNVEV (reference sequence). CDR3 nucleotides: TGTGCCAGCAGAGGACTAGCGGGAGTTAACTATGAGCAGTTCTTC. Protein product: CASRGLAGVNYEQFF.

This clonotype has more than one count but fewer than ten. Sequence at one end of the junction differs from germline and may be a read error. The rearrangement links TRBV7-8 to TRBJ2-1, with 8 bases aligning to TRBD1. In germline, CDR1 is SGHVS, CDR2 FQNEAQ. This CDR3 spans 16 amino acids. Here the CDR3 reads CASSLYATGVHNEQFF. Here the CDR3 DNA reads TGTGCCAGCAGCTTATATGCGACAGGGGTGCACAATGAGCAATTCTTC.

In its sample, this clonotype was seen many times. The V gene is TRBV2, the J gene TRBJ2-5; 9 bases match TRBD2. Germline CDR1 and CDR2: SNHLY and FYNNEI. V lost 6 bases and J lost 9; bases outside the gene matches: 11. The CDR3 is 14 residues long. The chain's CDR3 is CASSASGIRSSQYF. The CDR3 DNA is TGTGCCAGCAGCGCTAGCGGGATTCGGTCGTCCCAGTACTTC.

This clonotype showed up many times. This chain connects TRBV9 to TRBJ1-5; 8 bases match TRBD1. This CDR3 spans 14 amino acids. The J segment lost 3 bases and the V segment lost 3 bases, leaving 2 bases of the junction unmatched. The germline gives CDR1 SGDLS, CDR2 YYNGEE. For the CDR3, the DNA is TGTGCCAGCAGCGCCCAGGGGGCCAATCAGCCCCAGCATTTT. It yields the protein CASSAQGANQPQHF.

The chain joins TRBV20-1 to TRBJ2-3, with D maybe TRBD1 (7 bases). V lost 0 bases and J 2 bases, leaving 21 bases between the germline ends. The length of the CDR3 is 18 residues. Germline assignment: CDR1 DFQATT and CDR2 SNEGSKA (reference sequence). CDR3 DNA: TGCAGTGCTAGAGACCCGGGGGACAGCCTCGATTACACAGATACGCAGTATTTT. It encodes CSARDPGDSLDYTDTQYF.

This clonotype turned up a few times. The V call is TRBV28, the J call TRBJ2-3; 14 bases align to TRBD2. V lost 4 bases, J lost 3 bases, and 6 bases stayed unmatched. Germline CDR1 is MDHEN and CDR2 is SYDVKM. The CDR3 is made up of 17 amino acids. The CDR3 nucleotides are TGTGCCAGCAGTTATCCGGGACTAGCGGGAGTAACAGATACGCAGTATTTT. It is translated as CASSYPGLAGVTDTQYF. Combining the CDR3 with reference TRBV28 and TRBJ2-3 gives the whole variable domain DVKVTQSSRYLVKRTGEKVFLECVQDMDHENMFWYRQDPGLGLRLIYFSYDVKMKEKGDIPEGYSVSREKKERFSLILESASTNQTSMYLCASSYPGLAGVTDTQYFGPGTRLTVL.

This clonotype was detected many times. The J gene is TRBJ1-1, the V gene TRBV15; no firm D call. Germline-derived CDR1 and CDR2 are LNHNV and YYDKDF (reference sequence). The CDR3 has 13 amino acids. The germline V and J ends were trimmed by 4 bases and 3 bases, with 9 bases remaining between them. In nucleotides, the CDR3 is TGTGCCACCAGCACACAATCGGACACTGAAGCTTTCTTT. As protein: CATSTQSDTEAFF. Using reference TRBV15 and TRBJ1-1 for the parts outside the CDR3, the full variable domain is DAMVIQNPRYQVTQFGKPVTLSCSQTLNHNVMYWYQQKSSQAPKLLFHYYDKDFNNEADTPDNFQSRRPNTSFCFLDIRSPGLGDTAMYLCATSTQSDTEAFFGQGTRLTVV.

This clonotype has a count of ten or more. The genes are TRBV11-2 and TRBJ2-5; TRBD2 might be the D (5 bases). The length of the CDR3 is 11 residues. Germline-derived CDR1 and CDR2 are SGHAT and FQNNGV. Trimming took 0 bases from V and 11 from J, leaving 7 bases between them. The CDR3 loop is CASSLDRGQYF. The DNA for the CDR3 is TGTGCCAGCAGCTTAGATCGGGGACAGTACTTC.

This chain links TRBV11-1 with TRBJ1-4; no firm D call. The CDR3 is 14 amino acids. The germline gives CDR1 SGHAT, CDR2 FQDESV (reference sequence). V lost 5 bases to trimming and J lost 6 bases, with 13 bases between them. Written as DNA, the CDR3 is TGTGCCAGCAGCCAAGATGTCTGGGATGAAAAACTGTTTTTT. This codes for CASSQDVWDEKLFF.

There are many counts of this clonotype. This chain connects TRBV20-1 to TRBJ2-7; D not resolved. V lost 0 bases to trimming and J lost 4 bases, with 7 bases between them. This CDR3 has 12 amino acids. Germline-derived CDR1 and CDR2 are DFQATT and SNEGSKA (reference sequence). In nucleotides, the CDR3 is TGCAGTGCTAGAGAGCAGTCGTACGAGCAGTACTTC. It is translated as CSAREQSYEQYF.

This clonotype was seen repeatedly, ten times or more. The V and J genes are TRBV3-1 and TRBJ1-2; D is unresolved. The germline CDR1 and CDR2 sequences are LGHDT and YNNKEL (reference sequence). This CDR3 contains 13 residues. Trimming shortened V by 6 bases and J by 6 bases, and 14 bases separated the two germline ends. The CDR3 DNA follows: TGTGCCAGCAGACCCGGGTCCACGGATGGCTACACCTTC. It encodes CASRPGSTDGYTF.

The chain links TRBV29-1 to TRBJ1-2, with 7 bases fitting TRBD1. V lost 3 bases to trimming and J lost 5 bases; unmatched junction nucleotides: 12. This CDR3 is 15 amino acids long. Germline loops: CDR1 SQVTM, CDR2 ANQGSEA. CDR3 in DNA: TGCAGCGTTGATGATACGACAGGGAATGAATATGGCTACACCTTC. Amino acids: CSVDDTTGNEYGYTF.

This clonotype was counted ten times or more. The CDR3, as DNA: TGCGCCAGCAGCTTGCCGGCAGCCATGGGCAATGAGCAGTTCTTC. It is translated as CASSLPAAMGNEQFF. The chain couples TRBV5-1 to TRBJ2-1, with D uncertain. The V and J ends lost 1 base and 6 bases respectively, with 14 bases between them. There are 15 residues in the CDR3. Germline CDR1 is SGHRS and CDR2 is YFSETQ. The full variable domain, with the rest looked up from reference TRBV5-1 and TRBJ2-1, is KAGVTQTPRYLIKTRGQQVTLSCSPISGHRSVSWYQQTPGQGLQFLFEYFSETQRNKGNFPGRFSGRQFSNSRSEMNVSTLELGDSALYLCASSLPAAMGNEQFFGPGTRLTVL.

There are many counts of this clonotype. The chain has TRBV11-3 and TRBJ2-1; 10 positions agree with TRBD2. The junction had 11 bases not matched to a gene; V was cut back by 4 bases and J by 5 bases. In germline, CDR1 is SGHNT, CDR2 YENEEA. The CDR3 is 17 residues long. The CDR3 spells CASSSWDASGSNNEQFF. DNA for the CDR3: TGTGCCAGCAGCTCCTGGGATGCTAGCGGGAGTAACAATGAGCAGTTCTTC.

The chain is built from TRBV19 and TRBJ2-3, with 7 bases identical to TRBD1. J gave up 0 bases and V 10 bases, and 7 bases lay outside the gene matches. Per germline, CDR1 LNHDA and CDR2 SQIVND (reference sequence). The CDR3 loop spans 14 amino acids. CDR3 nucleotide sequence: TGTGCCACAAGGACAGGCCCCAGCACAGATACGCAGTATTTT. Translated, it gives CATRTGPSTDTQYF.